The 29 T cell receptor beta chains below were found in one sample sequenced in a study of T cells after yellow fever vaccination. TCRdb reprocessed the 5' RACE reads with MiXCR, giving one entry per CDR3 protein. The repertoire includes hundreds of thousands of distinct CDR3 sequences, roughly 20% of them detected once, and 15% to 20% sits in the top ten. The specimen comprised PBMCs, sampled before the yellow fever booster vaccination. These receptor sequences come from a man between 18 and 35 years old who received the YFV17D yellow fever vaccine.

The rearrangement joins TRBV20-1 to TRBJ2-3, with TRBD1 identical over 9 bases. In germline, CDR1 is DFQATT, CDR2 SNEGSKA (reference sequence). With 5 bases clipped from V and 6 bases from J, the junction kept 6 bases outside the gene matches. The CDR3 is made up of 13 amino acids. The CDR3 spells CSALGQGDDTQYF. The CDR3 DNA sequence: TGCAGTGCTTTGGGACAGGGCGATGATACGCAGTATTTT.

In its sample, this clonotype was seen once. This chain joins TRBV3-1 and TRBJ1-2; D is undetermined. The CDR3 spans 13 residues. Germline V CDR1 and CDR2: LGHDT, YNNKEL (reference sequence). V dropped 3 bases and J dropped 2 bases, with 7 bases sitting between them. CDR3 residues: CASSHLGNYGYTF. The CDR3 coding sequence is TGTGCCAGCAGCCACCTCGGGAACTATGGCTACACCTTC. The variable domain in full, with the rest retrieved from reference TRBV3-1 and TRBJ1-2, is DTAVSQTPKYLVTQMGNDKSIKCEQNLGHDTMYWYKQDSKKFLKIMFSYNNKELIINETVPNRFSPKSPDKAHLNLHINSLELGDSAVYFCASSHLGNYGYTFGSGTRLTVV.

V and J are TRBV5-1 and TRBJ2-3; TRBD2 matches at 11 bases. Per the germline V gene, CDR1 is SGHRS and CDR2 is YFSETQ. V shed 4 bases and J 4 bases; nucleotides not matched to a gene: 5. CDR3 size: 15 residues. In DNA form, the CDR3 reads TGCGCCAGCAGCCCATTAGCGGGGGGGCCAGATACGCAGTATTTT. Amino acid sequence: CASSPLAGGPDTQYF.

J is TRBJ2-3 and V is TRBV29-1; 9 nucleotides agree with TRBD1. J was trimmed by 0 bases and V by 7 bases; bases with no gene match: 20. This CDR3 comprises 19 residues. Per the germline V gene, CDR1 is SQVTM and CDR2 is ANQGSEA. CDR3 DNA sequence: TGCAGCGCCGACCCAACCGGGACAGGGTATTCTCTTAGCACAGATACGCAGTATTTT. It yields the protein CSADPTGTGYSLSTDTQYF.

A few counts support this clonotype. This chain links TRBV7-2 with TRBJ2-4, with D unclear. The V end was cut by 5 bases, the J end by 0 bases, with 8 bases between. The germline gives CDR1 SGHTA, CDR2 FQGNSA. CDR3 length: 14 amino acids. CDR3 DNA sequence: TGTGCCAGCAGCGACTCGAGAGCCAAAAACATTCAGTACTTC. Translated: CASSDSRAKNIQYF.

This chain links TRBV4-3 with TRBJ2-1; no definite D call. The length of the CDR3 is 13 residues. Germline lookup yields CDR1 LGHNA and CDR2 YSLEER. V was clipped by 4 bases and J by 8 bases, with 12 bases between them. The CDR3, as DNA: TGCGCCAGCAGCCCCGCTTTGCTGGATGAGCAGTTCTTC. Translating gives CASSPALLDEQFF.

The chain employs TRBV5-1 and TRBJ2-4; 9 bases align to TRBD1. This CDR3 region has 15 residues. CDR1 is SGHRS and CDR2 is YFSETQ in the germline V gene. Germline trimming cut 4 bases from V and 6 bases from J; bases unmatched to any gene: 8. CDR3 sequence: CASSEAQGAGNIQYF. CDR3 sequence (DNA): TGCGCCAGCAGCGAGGCACAGGGGGCTGGAAACATTCAGTACTTC.

This clonotype was observed a handful of times. The genes are TRBV5-1 and TRBJ2-7; 9 bases are a match to TRBD1. V was clipped by 6 bases and J by 2 bases; unmatched bases: 6. This CDR3 is built from 14 residues. Germline V CDR1 and CDR2: SGHRS, YFSETQ. Here the CDR3 DNA reads TGCGCCAGCACCCCGGGACAGGGCACCTACGAGCAGTACTTC. It encodes CASTPGQGTYEQYF.

This clonotype was seen more than once but under ten times. The V and J genes are TRBV2 and TRBJ2-7, with TRBD1 matching 9 bases. The germline V gene encodes CDR1 SNHLY and CDR2 FYNNEI. There are 13 residues in the CDR3. V lost 7 bases to trimming and J lost 6 bases; unmatched junction nucleotides: 7. Written as DNA, the CDR3 is TGTGCCAGCAATGCCCGGACAGGGGTCGAGCAGTACTTC. Residues: CASNARTGVEQYF.

This chain uses TRBV20-1 with TRBJ2-2; maybe TRBD1 (5 bases). Trimming cost V 1 base and J 1 base, with 7 bases left between them. The germline V gene has CDR1 DFQATT and CDR2 SNEGSKA (reference sequence). The CDR3 extends over 14 amino acids. The CDR3 DNA reads TGCAGTGCTAGAGCTACAGGGAACACCGGGGAGCTGTTTTTT. This gives the protein CSARATGNTGELFF.

CDR3: CASSHRVGNQPQHF. The CDR3 nucleotides read TGTGCCAGCAGTCACAGGGTTGGCAATCAGCCCCAGCATTTT. The chain links TRBV27 to TRBJ1-5; D possibly corresponds to TRBD1 (6 bases). The CDR3 sequence is 14 residues long. CDR1 MNHEY and CDR2 SMNVEV come from the germline V gene (reference sequence). With 5 bases removed from V and 2 bases from J, the gap between germline ends came to 10 bases.

The V gene is TRBV4-1, the J gene TRBJ1-6; no firm D call. Germline CDR1 MGHRA, CDR2 YSYEKL. The CDR3 runs to 14 residues. The V end lost 0 bases, the J end lost 6 bases, and 6 bases lay between the germline ends. This CDR3 reads CASSQDGSNSPLHF. The CDR3 nucleotides are TGCGCCAGCAGCCAAGACGGAAGTAATTCACCCCTCCACTTT.

This clonotype was detected a few times. V and J are TRBV4-1 and TRBJ1-1; D is uncertain. CDR1 is MGHRA, CDR2 YSYEKL, per germline. Trimming cost V 3 bases and J 5 bases, with 13 bases left between them. There are 14 residues in the CDR3. Here the CDR3 reads CASSHPGRKTEAFF. The CDR3 DNA is TGCGCCAGCAGCCACCCTGGACGGAAGACTGAAGCTTTCTTT.

The DNA of the CDR3 is TGTGCCAGCAGCAGTAGCGGTTACTCTGGGGCCAACGTCCTGACTTTC. Translating gives CASSSSGYSGANVLTF. The chain recombines TRBV4-2 with TRBJ2-6, with a weak D call TRBD2 (6 bases). This CDR3 region has 16 residues. The germline V gene has CDR1 LGHNA and CDR2 YNFKEQ. V dropped 5 bases and J dropped 0 bases, with 11 bases sitting between them.

This clonotype was seen a few times. J is TRBJ2-7 and V is TRBV29-1; D not certain. Germline CDR1 reads SQVTM; CDR2 reads ANQGSEA. This CDR3 comprises 12 residues. With 7 bases removed from V and 4 bases from J, the gap between germline ends came to 14 bases. CDR3 in DNA: TGCAGCGCTGGACCGAATGTGTACGAGCAGTACTTC. Encoded protein: CSAGPNVYEQYF.

The chain uses TRBV12-3 or TRBV12-4 and TRBJ1-1, with a possible D match to TRBD1 (5 bases). V lost 7 bases and J lost 2, with 11 bases in between. The CDR3 loop spans 13 amino acids. CDR3 in amino acids: CASTVGGNTEAFF. CDR3 sequence (DNA): TGTGCCAGCACCGTGGGGGGAAACACTGAAGCTTTCTTT.

This clonotype turned up a few times. The gene calls are TRBV4-1 and TRBJ1-5, with TRBD1 as a possible D gene (5 bases). Trimming shortened V by 1 base and J by 1 base, and 11 bases separated the two germline ends. Germline loops: CDR1 MGHRA, CDR2 YSYEKL. This CDR3 has 16 amino acids. The CDR3 DNA reads as TGCGCCAGCAGCCAAGCCTTGGGGCAGAGCAATCAGCCCCAGCATTTT. Residues: CASSQALGQSNQPQHF.

The chain recombines TRBV27 with TRBJ1-6, with D possibly being TRBD1 (5 bases). V lost 2 bases and J lost 12, with 14 bases in between. Germline CDR1 reads MNHEY; CDR2 reads SMNVEV (reference sequence). The CDR3 covers 14 residues. The CDR3: CASSLGGERGPLHF. DNA for the CDR3: TGTGCCAGCAGTTTAGGGGGGGAGCGAGGACCCCTCCACTTT.

The chain links TRBV5-1 to TRBJ2-1; no firm D call. The CDR3 is made up of 15 amino acids. Trimming took off 0 bases at V and 0 bases at J, with 7 bases between the two ends. Germline lookup yields CDR1 SGHRS and CDR2 YFSETQ. The CDR3 region is CASSLGFGSYNEQFF. In nucleotides, the CDR3 is TGCGCCAGCAGCTTGGGGTTTGGCTCCTACAATGAGCAGTTCTTC.

The genes are TRBV7-9 and TRBJ1-2; 8 bases are shared with TRBD1. The CDR3 contains 13 residues. Unmatched junction bases numbered 10, after V lost 3 bases and J lost 13 bases. CDR1 and CDR2 (germline): SEHNR, FQNEAQ (reference sequence). CDR3 in amino acids: CASSFPGQEVCTF. Written as DNA, the CDR3 is TGTGCCAGCAGCTTTCCGGGACAGGAGGTTTGCACCTTC.

This chain uses TRBV6-2 or TRBV6-3 with TRBJ1-1, with D possibly TRBD1 on 6 matching bases. The CDR3 covers 14 residues. The germline gives CDR1 MNHEY, CDR2 SVGEGT. V lost 10 bases and J 1 base, leaving 16 bases between the germline ends. The CDR3 region has the DNA TGTGCCACCCTCGCCGGGACACAGAACACTGAAGCTTTCTTT. Residues: CATLAGTQNTEAFF.

V gene TRBV20-1 combines with J gene TRBJ2-1; no clear D. The CDR3 consists of 15 residues. The germline gives CDR1 DFQATT, CDR2 SNEGSKA (reference sequence). The V and J ends lost 0 bases and 1 base respectively, with 10 bases between them. Here the CDR3 reads CSARDLNRSYNEQFF. The CDR3 DNA follows: TGCAGTGCTAGAGACTTGAATAGATCCTACAATGAGCAGTTCTTC.

This clonotype was observed a handful of times. The V and J genes are TRBV20-1 and TRBJ2-5; perhaps TRBD1 as D (6 bases). CDR3 length: 13 residues. The V gene's germline CDR1 is DFQATT and CDR2 SNEGSKA (reference sequence). V gave up 1 base and J gave up 6 bases, with 12 bases separating them. CDR3 region: CSARGTGKKTQYF. CDR3 nucleotide sequence: TGCAGTGCTAGAGGCACAGGGAAAAAGACCCAGTACTTC.

Details on this clonotype: The junction departs from germline at one end; a sequencing error may be responsible. This sequence joins TRBV7-7 and TRBJ2-5; tentatively, D is TRBD1 (5 bases). The length of the CDR3 is 13 residues. Per the germline V gene, CDR1 is SSHAT and CDR2 is FNYEAQ (reference sequence). CDR3 protein: CASSSGLSETQYF. The CDR3 coding sequence is TGTGCTAGCAGCTCAGGGTTATCAGAGACCCAGTACTTC.

The chain carries TRBV7-2 and TRBJ1-5; weak D call: TRBD1 (6 bases). Germline V lookup: CDR1 SGHTA, CDR2 FQGNSA. V shed 0 bases and J shed 4 bases, with 7 bases lying between them. The CDR3 has 14 amino acids. CDR3 residues: CASSLAQGNQPQHF. DNA for the CDR3: TGTGCCAGCAGCTTAGCACAGGGAAATCAGCCCCAGCATTTT.

This clonotype was counted ten times or more. V is TRBV6-5 and J is TRBJ1-1; 7 bases map to TRBD1. V gave up 6 bases and J gave up 11 bases; unmatched junction bases: 12. Germline CDR1 is MNHEY and CDR2 is SVGAGI. The CDR3 sequence is 13 residues long. For the CDR3, the DNA is TGTGCCAGCAGCCAAGGGGGCTCTTCGCAGGCTTTCTTT. Encoded protein: CASSQGGSSQAFF.

The chain carries TRBV7-8 and TRBJ2-1; 9 bases fit TRBD1. J gave up 8 bases and V 0 bases, and 8 bases lay outside the gene matches. Per germline, CDR1 SGHVS and CDR2 FQNEAQ. CDR3 length: 16 residues. The CDR3 loop reads CASSLALQGARYEQFF. CDR3 DNA sequence: TGTGCCAGCAGCTTAGCGTTACAGGGGGCGAGGTATGAGCAGTTCTTC. Full variable domain (outside the CDR3, taken from reference TRBV7-8 and TRBJ2-1): GAGVSQSPRYKVAKRGQDVALRCDPISGHVSLFWYQQALGQGPEFLTYFQNEAQLDKSGLPSDRFFAERPEGSVSTLKIQRTQQEDSAVYLCASSLALQGARYEQFFGPGTRLTVL.

This clonotype was picked up a small number of times. J is TRBJ1-2 and V is TRBV27; D gene unclear. Trimming took 8 bases from V and 5 from J, leaving 15 bases between them. CDR1 is MNHEY, CDR2 SMNVEV, per germline (reference sequence). The length of the CDR3 is 13 residues. In DNA form, the CDR3 reads TGTGCCAGCTCCGGCGGTAATGGGTATGGCTACACCTTC. As protein: CASSGGNGYGYTF.

This sequence joins TRBV10-3 and TRBJ2-1; D may correspond to TRBD1 or TRBD2 (5 bases each). Trimming stripped 4 bases from V and 6 bases from J, with 7 bases between. The CDR3 is made up of 12 amino acids. Germline CDR1 ENHRY, CDR2 SYGVKD. The CDR3 DNA reads TGTGCCATCAGTGGAGGGGTCAATGAGCAGTTCTTC. It encodes CAISGGVNEQFF.